Presented here are 27 T cell receptor beta chains from one specimen sequenced in a study of early T cells in non-severe SARS-CoV-2 infection. TCRdb called the 5' RACE reads again in MiXCR, with one record for every CDR3 protein. This sample has more than 45,000 distinct CDR3 sequences, with roughly 6.2% found just once. Source: whole blood, taken at baseline. These receptors originate from an adult who was a healthcare worker with PCR-confirmed SARS-CoV-2 infection or an uninfected control (not recorded which).

V is TRBV10-2 and J is TRBJ2-3; a possible D gene is TRBD1 (5 bases). Per germline, CDR1 WSHSY and CDR2 SAAADI. Trimming stripped 4 bases from V and 5 bases from J, with 10 bases between. This CDR3 spans 13 amino acids. CDR3 nucleotides: TGCGCCAGCAGTGGGGGCCGAGGAGATACGCAGTATTTT. It translates to CASSGGRGDTQYF.

The table lists this clonotype with a few counts. The chain joins TRBV28 to TRBJ1-2, with 7 nucleotides matching TRBD1. The ends lost 5 bases at V and 0 bases at J; junction bases unmatched: 3. From germline, CDR1 is MDHEN and CDR2 SYDVKM. This CDR3 spans 14 amino acids. The CDR3 sequence is CASSPGGANYGYTF. The CDR3 coding sequence is TGTGCCAGCAGTCCAGGGGGAGCTAACTATGGCTACACCTTC.

This clonotype was observed at least ten times. This rearrangement joins TRBV7-2 to TRBJ2-5; perhaps TRBD1 as D (5 bases). Trimming removed 1 base from V and 5 bases from J, with 14 bases in between. The CDR3 has 15 amino acids. The germline V gene has CDR1 SGHTA and CDR2 FQGNSA. This chain's CDR3 is CASSLGAGPEETQYF. CDR3 DNA: TGTGCCAGCAGCTTAGGAGCAGGGCCAGAGGAGACCCAGTACTTC.

The chain has TRBV6-2 or TRBV6-3 and TRBJ2-1; D call uncertain. The CDR3 spans 16 residues. V dropped 2 bases and J dropped 7 bases, with 18 bases sitting between them. Germline CDR1 is MNHEY and CDR2 is SVGEGT. The CDR3 coding sequence is TGTGCCAGCAGTTACAGCCCCACCCATTACAAGAATGAGCAGTTCTTC. Translation gives CASSYSPTHYKNEQFF.

CDR3 sequence: CASSPGTRHYEQYF. The CDR3 bases are TGTGCCAGTAGTCCTGGGACTAGACACTACGAGCAGTACTTC. The chain links TRBV19 to TRBJ2-7; 8 bases are shared with TRBD2. The CDR3 spans 14 residues. Per germline, CDR1 LNHDA and CDR2 SQIVND (reference sequence). Trimming removed 5 bases from V and 3 bases from J; junction bases left unmatched: 6.

Ten or more counts support this clonotype. The V gene is TRBV14, the J gene TRBJ2-7, with D hard to call. Germline CDR1 and CDR2: SGHDN and FVKESK. The CDR3 covers 13 residues. Trimming pared 0 bases from V and 6 bases from J, leaving 9 bases between. The CDR3: CASSQDPWVEQYF. The DNA of the CDR3 is TGTGCCAGCAGCCAAGATCCGTGGGTCGAGCAGTACTTC.

This clonotype has more than one count but fewer than ten. The chain employs TRBV27 and TRBJ2-7; perhaps TRBD2 as D (7 bases). V was cut by 4 bases and J by 3 bases, with 13 bases left in between. Germline V gene data show CDR1 as MNHEY and CDR2 as SMNVEV (reference sequence). This CDR3 comprises 14 residues. Here the CDR3 DNA reads TGTGCCAGCAGTTCCGCGGGGGCGGGCTACGAGCAGTACTTC. As protein: CASSSAGAGYEQYF.

This clonotype was detected ten times or more. The chain uses TRBV9 and TRBJ2-5; 8 bases line up with TRBD1. The germline gives CDR1 SGDLS, CDR2 YYNGEE. This CDR3 has 16 amino acids. V shed 4 bases, J shed 5 bases, and the junction held 13 bases outside the gene matches. The CDR3 DNA follows: TGTGCCAGCAGCCTGGTACCGGCAGGGGGCATGGAGACCCAGTACTTC. Protein product: CASSLVPAGGMETQYF.

This clonotype was detected a few times. The chain uses TRBV19 and TRBJ1-2; 7 bases are shared with TRBD1. The CDR3 extends over 11 amino acids. CDR1 and CDR2 from the germline V gene are LNHDA and SQIVND (reference sequence). The V segment lost 10 bases and the J segment 8 bases; nucleotides outside the gene matches: 7. The CDR3 sequence is CATNRGGGYTF. DNA of the CDR3: TGTGCCACCAACAGGGGAGGAGGCTACACCTTC.

This clonotype was observed a few times. This chain joins TRBV27 and TRBJ2-1; 13 bases agree with TRBD2. Germline CDR1 and CDR2: MNHEY and SMNVEV (reference sequence). The CDR3 extends over 17 amino acids. Trimming took 6 bases from V and 6 from J; bases not matched to a gene: 11. CDR3 sequence (DNA): TGTGCCAGCAGCTTAACCACTAGCGGGAGGGTCACCAATGAGCAGTTCTTC. This encodes CASSLTTSGRVTNEQFF.

This clonotype has a handful of counts. The chain links TRBV5-4 to TRBJ2-4, with unresolved D. Trimming pared 0 bases from V and 5 bases from J, leaving 9 bases between. CDR1 is SGHNT and CDR2 is YYREEE in the germline V gene (reference sequence). The CDR3 extends over 14 amino acids. The CDR3 is CASSLVNVENIQYF. CDR3 nucleotide sequence: TGTGCCAGCAGCTTGGTAAACGTCGAAAACATTCAGTACTTC.

This clonotype was observed a handful of times. CDR3 sequence (DNA): TGCGCCAGCAGCTTGGGGACGTTTGATGAAAAACTGTTTTTT. This translates into CASSLGTFDEKLFF. The chain joins TRBV5-1 to TRBJ1-4; D not certain. Deletions cut 0 bases from V and 6 bases from J, with 9 bases between. Germline V lookup: CDR1 SGHRS, CDR2 YFSETQ. The CDR3 is 14 residues long.

This clonotype was found a few times. The chain is built from TRBV7-2 and TRBJ2-7; a possible D gene is TRBD2 (5 bases). V was clipped by 5 bases and J by 2 bases, with 16 bases between them. Germline V gives CDR1 SGHTA, CDR2 FQGNSA. This CDR3 region has 15 residues. CDR3 residues: CASSPSLFSAYEQYF. The CDR3 nucleotides read TGTGCCAGCAGCCCTAGTTTGTTTAGCGCCTACGAGCAGTACTTC.

This clonotype came up a few times. The J gene is TRBJ1-1, the V gene TRBV3-1; D is ambiguous. Germline values: CDR1 LGHDT, CDR2 YNNKEL (reference sequence). This CDR3 region has 13 residues. V lost 0 bases, J lost 4 bases, and 6 bases lay in between. The chain's CDR3 is CASSQDNPTEAFF. Here the CDR3 DNA reads TGTGCCAGCAGCCAAGATAATCCCACTGAAGCTTTCTTT.

This clonotype was picked up many times. This chain connects TRBV28 to TRBJ2-4; D unclear. The CDR3 sequence is 14 residues long. Trimming stripped 3 bases from V and 2 bases from J, with 8 bases between. Germline V lookup: CDR1 MDHEN, CDR2 SYDVKM. CDR3 nucleotide sequence: TGTGCCAGCAGTTTCGGAGTAACCAAAAACATTCAGTACTTC. Its translation is CASSFGVTKNIQYF.

In its sample, this clonotype was seen many times. This sequence joins TRBV6-2 or TRBV6-3 and TRBJ2-5, with 7 bases lining up with TRBD2. CDR3 length: 16 residues. Germline values: CDR1 MNHEY, CDR2 SVGEGT. Losses at the gene ends were 0 bases for V and 3 bases for J; bases not matched to a gene: 7. This CDR3 is CASSYSTSGVEETQYF. CDR3 nucleotide sequence: TGTGCCAGCAGTTACTCGACCAGCGGGGTGGAAGAGACCCAGTACTTC.

At least ten counts were recorded for this clonotype. The chain joins TRBV27 to TRBJ1-1, with D possibly TRBD1 on 6 matching bases. The ends were cut back, 2 bases at V and 8 bases at J, with 9 bases in the middle. The CDR3 spans 12 residues. CDR1 is MNHEY and CDR2 is SMNVEV in the germline V gene (reference sequence). The CDR3 region has the DNA TGTGCCAGCAGTTTAGTCCAGGGGGAAGCTTTCTTT. Residues: CASSLVQGEAFF.

The chain couples TRBV6-5 to TRBJ2-1; D possibly corresponds to TRBD1 (5 bases). Deletions cut 2 bases from V and 5 bases from J, with 7 bases between. The CDR3 runs 13 residues. Germline assignment: CDR1 MNHEY and CDR2 SVGAGI. The CDR3 protein is CASSYPGNNEQFF. CDR3 DNA: TGTGCCAGCAGTTACCCAGGGAACAATGAGCAGTTCTTC.

This clonotype came up a few times. The DNA for the CDR3 is TGCAGTGCTGGTGAAGGGACTAGCGGGAGAGGGTTCTACAATGAGCAGTTCTTC. Translated: CSAGEGTSGRGFYNEQFF. V and J are TRBV20-1 and TRBJ2-1; 14 positions agree with TRBD2. There are 18 residues in the CDR3. CDR1 and CDR2 from the germline V gene are DFQATT and SNEGSKA (reference sequence). Unmatched junction bases numbered 12, after V lost 5 bases and J lost 3 bases.

The chain couples TRBV24-1 to TRBJ2-2, with D unresolved. Trimming pared 4 bases from V and 2 bases from J, leaving 13 bases between. In germline, CDR1 is KGHDR, CDR2 SFDVKD. The CDR3 extends over 16 amino acids. CDR3 sequence: CATSESTIFNTGELFF. Written as DNA, the CDR3 is TGTGCCACCAGTGAGTCCACAATCTTTAACACCGGGGAGCTGTTTTTT.

The chain joins TRBV20-1 to TRBJ2-7, with D unresolved. The CDR3 consists of 13 residues. Between the trimmed V and J ends, which lost 0 bases and 3 bases, there was a span of 9 bases. Germline CDR1 is DFQATT and CDR2 is SNEGSKA (reference sequence). For the CDR3, the DNA is TGCAGTGCTAGAGATTTTCTTTTCTACGAGCAGTACTTC. Translated: CSARDFLFYEQYF.

This clonotype showed up just a few times. CDR3 sequence (DNA): TGTGCCAGCAGCCAACAGACTAGCGGGAGGTCCTTGTACGAGCAGTACTTC. Translation: CASSQQTSGRSLYEQYF. This chain connects TRBV4-2 to TRBJ2-7; 13 bases line up with TRBD2. V gave up 2 bases and J gave up 4 bases; unmatched junction bases: 8. The CDR3 is 17 residues long. The germline V gene encodes CDR1 LGHNA and CDR2 YNFKEQ.

This clonotype was seen a few times. V gene TRBV29-1 combines with J gene TRBJ2-5; D is undetermined. Per the germline V gene, CDR1 is SQVTM and CDR2 is ANQGSEA. The CDR3 spans 11 residues. Trimming stripped 7 bases from V and 5 bases from J, with 11 bases between. CDR3 nucleotide sequence: TGCAGCGCTGCAGGAGTGGAGACCCAGTACTTC. This codes for CSAAGVETQYF.

This clonotype was observed many times. The CDR3 reads CASSPRPGQGAYEQYF. CDR3 DNA sequence: TGTGCCAGCAGTCCCAGACCGGGACAGGGGGCCTACGAGCAGTACTTC. This chain links TRBV28 with TRBJ2-7; TRBD1 aligns across 11 bases. J lost 2 bases, V lost 5 bases, and 8 bases had no gene match. This CDR3 region has 16 residues. Per the germline V gene, CDR1 is MDHEN and CDR2 is SYDVKM.

This clonotype was seen repeatedly, ten times or more. The chain links TRBV28 to TRBJ2-7; tentatively, D is TRBD2 (5 bases). Trimming left V 3 bases short and J 3 bases short, with 12 bases between. Germline CDR1 MDHEN, CDR2 SYDVKM. The CDR3 runs to 14 residues. DNA of the CDR3: TGTGCCAGCAGTTTTACAAACGGGGACTACGAGCAGTACTTC. This codes for CASSFTNGDYEQYF.

Many counts were recorded for this clonotype. The J gene is TRBJ1-6, the V gene TRBV6-5; D not resolved. CDR1 is MNHEY and CDR2 is SVGAGI in the germline V gene. The CDR3 totals 14 residues. V was shortened by 5 bases and J by 10 bases, with 15 bases between the two germline ends. CDR3 in DNA: TGTGCCAGCAGTCGAAGGGCGGTGTCCTCACCCCTCCACTTT. It specifies CASSRRAVSSPLHF.

The sample holds a few counts of this clonotype. The V call is TRBV28, the J call TRBJ2-3, with D unresolved. CDR3 size: 16 residues. From germline, CDR1 is MDHEN and CDR2 SYDVKM. The V end was cut by 5 bases, the J end by 0 bases, with 15 bases between. The CDR3 coding sequence is TGTGCCAGCAGTCTTGGGTCGTCACTTAGCACAGATACGCAGTATTTT. Protein sequence: CASSLGSSLSTDTQYF.